This TCR beta chain appears in the sequencing data of a study of blood T cells in healthy people across ages. It was with a sample-barcoded 5' primer and a J-beta primer mix that a second PCR of roughly 6 to 11 cycles was run. Each of the cDNA molecules was tagged by a template-switch adaptor with 12 random nucleotides. TCRdb independently ran MiXCR on the 5' RACE reads; one entry per CDR3 protein. The profile shows 920,000 or so distinct CDR3 sequences, 45% of them singletons. General observations from the study: In long-lived donors, naive CD4+ cell counts and diversity exceeded those of aged donors.

V lost 11 bases and J 11 bases, leaving 33 bases between the germline ends. Germline CDR1 is ENHRY and CDR2 is SYGVKD. The CDR3 covers 16 residues. Donors gave roughly 9.1 milliliters of peripheral blood apiece. Turning to this clonotype: What it binds is unknown.

The material sequenced was blood. The sequence came from a woman in her sixties in good health. The V gene is TRBV10-3, the J gene TRBJ2-5, with a tentative D call TRBD2 (7 bases). CDR3 region: CAVRRLAGGGGNEQYF. In DNA form, the CDR3 reads TGTGCCGTCCGAAGACTAGCAGGCGGCGGGGGCAATGAGCAGTACTTC.